The present T cell receptor beta chain was sequenced within a study of blood T cell repertoires in COVID-19. Study-wide background: The cDNA or gDNA used as material had been derived from T cells, B-cell-depleted T cells, or PBMCs.

TCRdb's table, derived via immunoSEQ multiplex PCR, lists solely in-frame clones and lacks some. The data show under 40,000 clones, 70% to 90% seen once. V dropped 4 bases and J dropped 1 base, with 16 bases sitting between them. The CDR3 is made up of 16 amino acids. Germline CDR1 is KGHSH and CDR2 is LQKENI. This sequence originates from a man in his 70s with active COVID-19. The sample was peripheral blood. The genes are TRBV18 and TRBJ1-1; the D gene is possibly TRBD1 (5 bases). DNA for the CDR3: TGTGCCAGCTCACAAAACGGGGGGAGGGCGAACACTGAAGCTTTCTTT. This gives the protein CASSQNGGRANTEAFF. Drawing the rest from reference TRBV18 and TRBJ1-1, the complete variable domain is NAGVMQNPRHLVRRRGQEARLRCSPMKGHSHVYWYRQLPEEGLKFMVYLQKENIIDESGMPKERFSAEFPKEGPSILRIQQVVRGDSAAYFCASSQNGGRANTEAFFGQGTRLTVV.